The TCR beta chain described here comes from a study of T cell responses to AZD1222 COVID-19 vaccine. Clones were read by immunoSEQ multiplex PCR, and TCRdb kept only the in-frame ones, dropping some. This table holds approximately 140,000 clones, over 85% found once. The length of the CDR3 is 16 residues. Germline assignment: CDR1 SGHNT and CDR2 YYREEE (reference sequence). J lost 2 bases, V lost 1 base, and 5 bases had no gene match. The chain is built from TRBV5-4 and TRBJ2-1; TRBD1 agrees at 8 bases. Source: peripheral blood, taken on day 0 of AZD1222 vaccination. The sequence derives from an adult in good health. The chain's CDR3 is CASSLKSGGPYNEQFF. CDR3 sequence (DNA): TGTGCCAGCAGCTTGAAATCAGGGGGCCCCTACAATGAGCAGTTCTTC.